This T cell receptor beta chain was identified during a study of blood T cell repertoires in COVID-19. Study background: Sites across the United States, Italy and Spain contributed samples from acute and convalescent COVID-19. PBMCs, B-cell-depleted T cells, or T cells were the source of the cDNA or gDNA that made up the material.

Using immunoSEQ multiplex PCR, the repertoire was profiled, and TCRdb retains in-frame clones only, with some absent. Here the sample spans 200,000 to 250,000 clones, approximately 89% being singletons. Cohort allocation depended upon clinical history that participants reported. Germline CDR1 reads SGHTA; CDR2 reads FQGNSA. The CDR3 covers 14 residues. V was cut by 3 bases and J by 0 bases, with 9 bases left in between. What was sequenced was PBMCs or T cells enriched from blood (not recorded which). V and J are TRBV7-2 and TRBJ2-7, with D possibly TRBD2 on 5 matching bases. This clonotype originated in a woman aged 30 to 39 who had been exposed to COVID-19. The CDR3 is CASSLAGSSYEQYF. The CDR3 DNA sequence: TGTGCCAGCAGCTTGGCGGGTAGCTCCTACGAGCAGTACTTC.